The 23 T cell receptor beta chains presented below share a single source sample, sequenced in a study of cytotoxic CD8 clonotypes in ibrutinib-treated CLL. Data came from immunoSEQ multiplex PCR; TCRdb stores just in-frame clones and leaves some out. Here the sample spans a few hundred thousand clones, around four fifths being singletons. The material sequenced was PBMCs, taken before ibrutinib treatment. The receptors originated from a human donor with chronic lymphocytic leukemia.

This chain links TRBV18 with TRBJ2-1, with D tentatively TRBD1 or TRBD2 (6 bases each). CDR3 length equals 17 residues. The germline V gene has CDR1 KGHSH and CDR2 LQKENI. With 1 base removed from V and 5 bases from J, the gap between germline ends came to 18 bases. The CDR3 region is CASSPRTSQGTNNEQFF. CDR3 nucleotides: TGTGCCAGCTCACCACGCACTAGCCAGGGGACCAACAATGAGCAGTTCTTC.

The chain employs TRBV2 and TRBJ2-7; 10 bases align to TRBD2. After removal of 4 bases from V and 10 bases from J, the junction contained 7 bases not matched to a gene. The CDR3 extends over 13 amino acids. Per germline, CDR1 SNHLY and CDR2 FYNNEI. CDR3 nucleotides: TGTGCCAGCAGTGTGATAGCGGGAGGTCCCCAGTACTTC. This translates into CASSVIAGGPQYF.

In its sample, this clone was seen a few times. The V and J genes are TRBV11-2 and TRBJ2-6; D is ambiguous. V lost 4 bases and J 1 base, leaving 5 bases between the germline ends. The CDR3 consists of 14 residues. Germline CDR1 is SGHAT and CDR2 is FQNNGV. The CDR3 here is CASSSASGANVLTF. CDR3 in DNA: TGTGCCAGCAGCTCGGCTTCTGGGGCCAACGTCCTGACTTTC.

The chain links TRBV29-1 to TRBJ1-2; D may be TRBD1 (5 bases). CDR3 length: 13 amino acids. Per germline, CDR1 SQVTM and CDR2 ANQGSEA. V lost 4 bases and J lost 4, with 13 bases in between. In DNA, the CDR3 is TGCAGCGTTGTGGGGGACGGTTCCTATGGCTACACCTTC. Its protein is CSVVGDGSYGYTF.

V gene TRBV5-6 combines with J gene TRBJ2-5; 9 bases are a match to TRBD1. Germline CDR1 reads SGHDT; CDR2 reads YYEEEE. The J segment lost 5 bases and the V segment lost 4 bases, leaving 12 bases of the junction unmatched. There are 16 residues in the CDR3. CDR3 protein: CASSQLNTGGRETQYF. For the CDR3, the DNA is TGTGCCAGCAGCCAGTTAAATACAGGGGGCAGGGAGACCCAGTACTTC.

The chain links TRBV5-6 to TRBJ2-3; 11 bases fit TRBD2. This CDR3 has 19 amino acids. J lost 2 bases, V lost 1 base, and 12 bases had no gene match. Germline V CDR1 and CDR2: SGHDT, YYEEEE. CDR3 region: CASSLRLAGRGISTDTQYF. The CDR3 coding sequence is TGTGCCAGCAGCTTGCGACTAGCGGGGAGGGGGATCTCCACAGATACGCAGTATTTT.

This clone was counted a few times. The chain has TRBV6-1 and TRBJ1-2; the D is unclear. The CDR3 has 13 amino acids. Trimming left V 3 bases short and J 8 bases short, with 13 bases between. CDR1 is MNHNS and CDR2 is SASEGT in the germline V gene. In DNA, the CDR3 is TGTGCCAGCAGTGATACCTCGGGAGGCGGCTACACCTTC. Amino acid sequence: CASSDTSGGGYTF.

V is TRBV28 and J is TRBJ2-7; 9 bases are shared with TRBD2. CDR1 MDHEN and CDR2 SYDVKM come from the germline V gene. The CDR3 consists of 16 residues. J was trimmed by 2 bases and V by 3 bases; bases with no gene match: 8. CDR3 nucleotide sequence: TGTGCCAGCAGTTTGCTGAGGGCGGGAGGGCCCTACGAGCAGTACTTC. Translated, it gives CASSLLRAGGPYEQYF.

The rearrangement links TRBV10-3 to TRBJ2-1; D gene ambiguous. V shed 0 bases and J shed 9 bases, with 6 bases lying between them. This CDR3 region has 12 residues. From germline, CDR1 is ENHRY and CDR2 SYGVKD. The CDR3 sequence: CAISESRPEQFF. CDR3 nucleotides: TGTGCCATCAGTGAGTCTAGGCCTGAGCAGTTCTTC.

This clone was observed a handful of times. The rearrangement links TRBV19 to TRBJ2-1, with TRBD2 identical over 8 bases. V was pared by 3 bases and J by 8 bases, with 6 bases of the junction left unmatched. Germline V gives CDR1 LNHDA, CDR2 SQIVND (reference sequence). The CDR3 is 14 residues long. The CDR3 nucleotides read TGTGCCAGTAGTATCGGACTAGCAGTCGATGAGCAGTTCTTC. It translates to CASSIGLAVDEQFF.

The V and J genes are TRBV28 and TRBJ1-5, with a weak D call TRBD1 (5 bases). This CDR3 region has 13 residues. The V and J ends lost 6 bases and 5 bases respectively, with 11 bases between them. Germline V CDR1 and CDR2: MDHEN, SYDVKM. The CDR3 DNA follows: TGTGCCAGCAGGAGGGGACCGGATCAGCCCCAGCATTTT. This sequence encodes CASRRGPDQPQHF.

This clone was recorded a few times. This chain links TRBV29-1 with TRBJ2-7; TRBD1 aligns across 7 bases. From germline, CDR1 is SQVTM and CDR2 ANQGSEA. This CDR3 contains 13 residues. Trimming removed 7 bases from V and 0 bases from J; junction bases left unmatched: 6. The CDR3 protein is CSARDSSSYEQYF. The CDR3 coding sequence is TGCAGCGCCAGGGACAGCAGCTCCTACGAGCAGTACTTC.

This clone has just one count. The genes are TRBV6-5 and TRBJ1-4, with D uncertain. This CDR3 is 11 amino acids long. V gave up 9 bases and J gave up 8 bases, with 10 bases separating them. The germline V gene has CDR1 MNHEY and CDR2 SVGAGI. CDR3 sequence reads: CASGVGEKLFF. DNA for the CDR3: TGTGCCAGTGGGGTTGGGGAAAAACTGTTTTTT.

This chain joins TRBV6-5 and TRBJ2-5, with D tentatively TRBD1 or TRBD2 (5 bases each). Germline V gives CDR1 MNHEY, CDR2 SVGAGI. V lost 2 bases to trimming and J lost 5 bases, with 15 bases between them. The CDR3 contains 15 residues. The chain's CDR3 is CASSYQDSGVETQYF. The CDR3, as DNA: TGTGCCAGCAGTTACCAAGACAGCGGTGTGGAGACCCAGTACTTC.

The chain combines TRBV7-8 with TRBJ1-1; no definite D call. V was shortened by 5 bases and J by 4 bases, with 11 bases between the two germline ends. CDR3 size: 13 residues. Germline CDR1 is SGHVS and CDR2 is FQNEAQ. The DNA for the CDR3 is TGTGCCAGCAGCCCACGGCCCGCCACTGAAGCTTTCTTT. It encodes CASSPRPATEAFF.

The chain couples TRBV5-6 to TRBJ2-5; the D gene is possibly TRBD2 (5 bases). The CDR3 runs to 14 residues. In germline, CDR1 is SGHDT, CDR2 YYEEEE. Trimming removed 4 bases at V and 2 bases at J, with 12 bases between. The CDR3 bases are TGTGCCAGCAGCCTGGACTGGGAACAAGAGACCCAGTACTTC. Translated, it gives CASSLDWEQETQYF.

This chain links TRBV6-5 with TRBJ2-1; TRBD1 is a possible D gene (6 bases). With 0 bases removed from V and 4 bases from J, the gap between germline ends came to 13 bases. The CDR3 extends over 16 amino acids. CDR1 MNHEY and CDR2 SVGAGI come from the germline V gene. The CDR3 loop reads CASSYSSGGGYNEQFF. CDR3 bases: TGTGCCAGCAGTTACTCGTCTGGGGGCGGGTACAATGAGCAGTTCTTC.

The chain carries TRBV10-1 and TRBJ2-3; 13 bases align to TRBD2. With 2 bases clipped from V and 0 bases from J, the junction kept 8 bases outside the gene matches. The CDR3 spans 19 residues. The germline V gene encodes CDR1 WNHNN and CDR2 SYGVQD (reference sequence). The CDR3 loop reads CASSEISGLAGVSTDTQYF. In nucleotides, the CDR3 is TGCGCCAGCAGTGAGATTAGCGGACTAGCGGGAGTTAGCACAGATACGCAGTATTTT.

This clone came up a few times. The chain joins TRBV9 to TRBJ2-7; 12 bases are shared with TRBD2. V was pared by 6 bases and J by 4 bases, with 5 bases of the junction left unmatched. The germline CDR1 and CDR2 sequences are SGDLS and YYNGEE. This CDR3 spans 14 amino acids. For the CDR3, the DNA is TGTGCCAGCAATCTAGCGGGAGGGCGGTACGAGCAGTACTTC. It codes for CASNLAGGRYEQYF.

The rearrangement uses TRBV4-1 and TRBJ1-5; possibly TRBD1 for D (5 bases). The V end lost 6 bases, the J end lost 4 bases, and 13 bases lay between the germline ends. Germline CDR1 MGHRA, CDR2 YSYEKL. The CDR3 spans 14 residues. As DNA, the CDR3 is TGCGCCAGCAGTCCGGGACGGGGAAATCAGCCCCAGCATTTT. Residues: CASSPGRGNQPQHF.

The gene calls are TRBV18 and TRBJ2-4; no definite D call. Trimming took 3 bases from V and 9 from J, leaving 15 bases between them. The CDR3 extends over 14 amino acids. The germline V gene has CDR1 KGHSH and CDR2 LQKENI. The CDR3 loop reads CASSPRQELGIQYF. In nucleotides, the CDR3 is TGTGCCAGCTCACCCAGGCAGGAGTTAGGCATTCAGTACTTC.

A few counts support this clone. The chain employs TRBV15 and TRBJ2-1; D is possibly TRBD1 (5 bases). V lost 0 bases and J 4 bases, leaving 10 bases between the germline ends. Germline V gene lookup returns CDR1 LNHNV and CDR2 YYDKDF (reference sequence). The CDR3 covers 15 residues. The CDR3, as DNA: TGTGCCACCAGCAGAGAAGGACAACAGTACAATGAGCAGTTCTTC. This sequence encodes CATSREGQQYNEQFF.

A note on this clone: The junction and the germline gene differ at one end; a read error may be behind it. The gene calls are TRBV5-4 and TRBJ1-3; possible D gene TRBD1, 5 bases. From germline, CDR1 is SGHNT and CDR2 YYREEE (reference sequence). The CDR3 is 15 residues long. CDR3 sequence reads: CASRLGLNSGNTIYF. DNA for the CDR3: TGTGCCAGCAGATTGGGGCTTAACTCTGGAAACACCATATATTTT.